This T cell receptor (beta chain) appears in the sequencing data of a study of T cells in Graves' hyperthyroidism and ophthalmopathy. It was RNA transcripts that yielded the amplified TCR beta CDR3 regions. Carried out on the TCR CDR3, a first-round RT-PCR used the HTBI primer set. TCRdb redid the calling of the multiplex PCR reads with MiXCR, one entry per CDR3 protein. The table lists almost 250,000 distinct CDR3 sequences, roughly a quarter of them singletons. The TCR was taken from a woman aged 40 to 50 with Graves' ophthalmopathy. Sequences were obtained from blood.

The CDR3 here is CASSLVSGYRETQYF. In DNA, the CDR3 is TGTGCCAGCAGCTTAGTTAGCGGGTACAGGGAGACCCAGTACTTC. V usage is TRBV7-9 and J usage is TRBJ2-5; 7 nucleotides agree with TRBD2. The CDR3 has 15 residues. Germline assignment: CDR1 SEHNR and CDR2 FQNEAQ (reference sequence). The trim removed 1 base at V and 5 bases at J, leaving 7 bases unmatched.